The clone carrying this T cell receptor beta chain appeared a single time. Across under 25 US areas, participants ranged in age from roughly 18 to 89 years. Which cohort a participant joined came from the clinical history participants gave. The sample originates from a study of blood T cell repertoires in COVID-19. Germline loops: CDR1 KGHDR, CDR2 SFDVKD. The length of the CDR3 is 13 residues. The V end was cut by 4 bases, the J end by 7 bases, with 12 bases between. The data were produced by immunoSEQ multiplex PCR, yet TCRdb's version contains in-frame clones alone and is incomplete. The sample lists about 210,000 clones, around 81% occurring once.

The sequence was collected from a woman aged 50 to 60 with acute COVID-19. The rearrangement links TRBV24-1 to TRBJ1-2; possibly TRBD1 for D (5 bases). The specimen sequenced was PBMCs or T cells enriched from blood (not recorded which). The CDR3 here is CATSEGGRIGYTF. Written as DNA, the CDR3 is TGTGCCACCAGTGAGGGGGGGAGGATTGGCTACACCTTC.